These 19 T cell receptor beta chains were sequenced from one sample in a study of blood T cell repertoires in COVID-19. Profiling relied on immunoSEQ multiplex PCR, and the TCRdb table lists in-frame clones only, not all of them. The sample comprises around 140,000 clones, over 80% of which are singletons, and 11% rests with the top ten. Sequenced material: PBMCs or T cells enriched from blood (not recorded which). The receptor set was obtained from a man in his sixties who had recovered from COVID-19.

The chain combines TRBV7-9 with TRBJ1-4; 9 bases line up with TRBD1. The CDR3 is 16 amino acids. V lost 2 bases to trimming and J lost 7 bases; unmatched junction nucleotides: 8. Germline CDR1 is SEHNR and CDR2 is FQNEAQ (reference sequence). The CDR3 protein is CASSLYQTGGGEKLFF. DNA for the CDR3: TGTGCCAGCAGCTTATATCAAACAGGGGGCGGTGAAAAACTGTTTTTT.

The chain links TRBV7-9 to TRBJ2-7, with D possibly TRBD2 on 5 matching bases. Looked up from germline, CDR1 is SEHNR and CDR2 is FQNEAQ (reference sequence). The germline V and J ends were trimmed by 5 bases and 3 bases, with 11 bases remaining between them. The CDR3 runs to 13 residues. This CDR3 reads CASSRGSNYEQYF. CDR3 DNA: TGTGCCAGCAGCCGCGGGTCAAACTACGAGCAGTACTTC. Drawing the rest from reference TRBV7-9 and TRBJ2-7, the complete variable domain is DTGVSQNPRHKITKRGQNVTFRCDPISEHNRLYWYRQTLGQGPEFLTYFQNEAQLEKSRLLSDRFSAERPKGSFSTLEIQRTEQGDSAMYLCASSRGSNYEQYFGPGTRLTVT.

The chain carries TRBV3-1 (or the pseudogene TRBV3-2) and TRBJ1-4; 9 nucleotides agree with TRBD1. From germline, CDR1 is LGHDT and CDR2 YNNKEL (reference sequence). Unmatched junction bases numbered 11, after V lost 4 bases and J lost 8 bases. The CDR3 spans 16 residues. CDR3 loop: CASSPLPGQGFEKLFF. The CDR3 DNA reads as TGTGCCAGCAGCCCGCTACCGGGACAGGGTTTCGAAAAACTGTTTTTT.

V gene TRBV4-1 combines with J gene TRBJ2-1, with 7 bases identical to TRBD2. The CDR3 spans 19 residues. In germline, CDR1 is MGHRA, CDR2 YSYEKL. Unmatched junction bases numbered 23, after V lost 4 bases and J lost 8 bases. CDR3: CASSPLPSGTGTKSDEQFF. DNA for the CDR3: TGCGCCAGCAGCCCACTCCCATCGGGCACCGGGACTAAGAGCGATGAGCAGTTCTTC.

The rearrangement uses TRBV9 and TRBJ1-2; D is uncertain. CDR3 size: 11 residues. Germline V gene sequence: CDR1 SGDLS, CDR2 YYNGEE. With 7 bases removed from V and 8 bases from J, the gap between germline ends came to 12 bases. This CDR3 is CASRGFLGYTF. As DNA, the CDR3 is TGTGCCAGCCGAGGTTTCTTAGGCTACACCTTC. Full variable domain (remainder filled in from reference TRBV9 and TRBJ1-2): DSGVTQTPKHLITATGQRVTLRCSPRSGDLSVYWYQQSLDQGLQFLIQYYNGEERAKGNILERFSAQQFPDLHSELNLSSLELGDSALYFCASRGFLGYTFGSGTRLTVV.

This chain connects TRBV11-3 to TRBJ1-1; D unclear. The germline CDR1 and CDR2 sequences are SGHNT and YENEEA. This CDR3 has 11 residues. The V end was cut by 2 bases, the J end by 6 bases, with 4 bases between. This chain's CDR3 is CASSLTPEAFF. CDR3 coding DNA: TGTGCCAGCAGCTTAACTCCTGAAGCTTTCTTT.

The J gene is TRBJ2-5, the V gene TRBV19; TRBD2 matches 10 bases. Trimming at V came to 6 bases and at J to 5 bases, leaving 6 bases not matched to a gene. The CDR3 has 14 residues. Germline-derived CDR1 and CDR2 are LNHDA and SQIVND (reference sequence). CDR3 loop: CASRSSGGGETQYF. CDR3 nucleotide sequence: TGTGCCAGTAGGTCTAGCGGGGGAGGGGAGACCCAGTACTTC.

The J gene is TRBJ1-2, the V gene TRBV18; the D is unclear. Trimming pared 5 bases from V and 8 bases from J, leaving 9 bases between. Germline V gene data show CDR1 as KGHSH and CDR2 as LQKENI. The CDR3 runs 11 residues. CDR3 loop: CASSLGLGYTF. The DNA of the CDR3 is TGTGCCAGCTCATTGGGCCTGGGCTACACCTTC. The entire variable domain, with the rest obtained from reference TRBV18 and TRBJ1-2, is as follows: NAGVMQNPRHLVRRRGQEARLRCSPMKGHSHVYWYRQLPEEGLKFMVYLQKENIIDESGMPKERFSAEFPKEGPSILRIQQVVRGDSAAYFCASSLGLGYTFGSGTRLTVV.

The CDR3 loop reads CASSVAWSSDYEQYF. DNA of the CDR3: TGTGCCAGCAGCGTAGCTTGGAGTTCGGACTACGAGCAGTACTTC. The chain is built from TRBV9 and TRBJ2-7; no firm D call. CDR1 is SGDLS, CDR2 YYNGEE, per germline. CDR3 length equals 15 residues. Trimming shortened V by 0 bases and J by 3 bases, and 13 bases separated the two germline ends.

The rearrangement links TRBV6-1 to TRBJ2-7; D may be TRBD1 (5 bases). CDR1 is MNHNS, CDR2 SASEGT, per germline. This CDR3 region has 14 residues. The V end lost 0 bases, the J end lost 3 bases, and 9 bases lay between the germline ends. CDR3 sequence reads: CASSEAPTVYEQYF. The CDR3 region has the DNA TGTGCCAGCAGTGAAGCGCCGACAGTCTACGAGCAGTACTTC.

The chain combines TRBV7-3 with TRBJ2-2; a weak D match, TRBD1 (6 bases). CDR3 length equals 14 residues. Trimming pared 5 bases from V and 3 bases from J, leaving 10 bases between. Germline values: CDR1 SGHTA, CDR2 FQGTGA. The CDR3 DNA reads TGTGCCAGCAGCGAGGACAGTTACACCGGGGAGCTGTTTTTT. Protein sequence: CASSEDSYTGELFF.

V gene TRBV7-9 combines with J gene TRBJ1-2; D remains ambiguous. The CDR3 is made up of 12 amino acids. Germline values: CDR1 SEHNR, CDR2 FQNEAQ (reference sequence). With 4 bases removed from V and 8 bases from J, the gap between germline ends came to 11 bases. As DNA, the CDR3 is TGTGCCAGCAGCTCCTTGTTCGGGGGCTACACCTTC. Protein product: CASSSLFGGYTF.

The chain combines TRBV27 with TRBJ2-5, with a tentative D call TRBD1 (5 bases). This CDR3 is built from 12 residues. The V end lost 4 bases, the J end lost 9 bases, and 12 bases lay between the germline ends. Germline V lookup: CDR1 MNHEY, CDR2 SMNVEV (reference sequence). In DNA form, the CDR3 reads TGTGCCAGCAGTTCCCCCCTAGGGGCCCAGTACTTC. It encodes CASSSPLGAQYF.

This rearrangement joins TRBV2 to TRBJ2-1; 7 nucleotides line up with TRBD2. Germline CDR1 reads SNHLY; CDR2 reads FYNNEI. Germline trimming cut 8 bases from V and 1 base from J; bases unmatched to any gene: 14. CDR3 length: 17 amino acids. The CDR3 DNA reads as TGTGCCAGCGTTACCGCGGCGGGGGTTAGTTCCTACAATGAGCAGTTCTTC. Encoded protein: CASVTAAGVSSYNEQFF.

V usage is TRBV10-2 and J usage is TRBJ2-2; TRBD2 agrees at 12 bases. The ends lost 9 bases at V and 4 bases at J; junction bases unmatched: 6. This CDR3 is built from 15 residues. In germline, CDR1 is WSHSY, CDR2 SAAADI. CDR3 amino acids: CASTSGRRSTGELFF. The CDR3 DNA sequence: TGCGCCAGTACTAGCGGGAGGCGTAGCACCGGGGAGCTGTTTTTT.

The chain is built from TRBV7-9 and TRBJ1-6; D is perhaps TRBD1 (6 bases). The V end was cut by 5 bases, the J end by 0 bases, with 17 bases between. The CDR3 covers 18 residues. Germline V CDR1 and CDR2: SEHNR, FQNEAQ (reference sequence). Here the CDR3 DNA reads TGTGCCAGCAGCCCTTCGGGTGGGGGCAGCTCCTATAATTCACCCCTCCACTTT. Translated: CASSPSGGGSSYNSPLHF.

The V gene is TRBV7-2, the J gene TRBJ1-1; D possibly corresponds to TRBD1 (5 bases). CDR1 and CDR2 (germline): SGHTA, FQGNSA. The length of the CDR3 is 15 residues. Trimming cost V 0 bases and J 0 bases, with 8 bases left between them. The CDR3, as DNA: TGTGCCAGCAGCTTAGCGGACACCTTGAACACTGAAGCTTTCTTT. Translated, it gives CASSLADTLNTEAFF.

This clone was found a few times. The chain employs TRBV30 and TRBJ2-1, with a weak D call TRBD2 (6 bases). The CDR3 is made up of 14 amino acids. The germline V gene has CDR1 GTSNPN and CDR2 SVGIG (reference sequence). V lost 3 bases and J 4 bases, leaving 13 bases between the germline ends. The CDR3 sequence is CAWRPSEKYNEQFF. The CDR3 DNA reads as TGTGCCTGGAGACCTAGCGAGAAATACAATGAGCAGTTCTTC.

The chain recombines TRBV5-1 with TRBJ2-3, with D perhaps TRBD2 (6 bases). The V end was cut by 1 base, the J end by 0 bases, with 12 bases between. This CDR3 comprises 16 residues. Germline CDR1 reads SGHRS; CDR2 reads YFSETQ. The CDR3 spells CASSLNIRGSTDTQYF. As DNA, the CDR3 is TGCGCCAGCAGCTTGAATATCCGGGGGAGCACAGATACGCAGTATTTT.